A single T cell receptor (beta chain) is shown here with its context. Its specificity is unknown. These data are taken from a study of tumor-infiltrating lymphocytes in primary liver carcinoma. At the level of the study: Tissue type made little difference to sample yields of roughly 3.65 to 7.13 million productive TCRbeta reads. General study points: With p = 0.039, the top-250-clone fraction in tumors significantly exceeded that in blood. Tumor region pairs shared more overlap than did tumor-adjacent and tumor-blood pairs.

Scientists recovered RNA and DNA together from approximately 20-30 mg of unsorted bulk tissue. The patients, who had chronic HBV infection, were treatment-naive (untreated). With a constant-region primer, TCR beta cDNA was made from approximately 500 ng of total RNA. Modified slightly, ARM-PCR produced TCR beta libraries over three nested multiplex PCR rounds. A C-beta reverse primer and TRBV1-TRBV30 forward primers served in each of the first two PCR rounds, at around 10 cycles apiece. TCRdb used MiXCR to reprocess the multiplex PCR reads, holding one entry per CDR3 protein. Among about 120,000 distinct CDR3 sequences listed, 65% to 75% were seen once. Trimming stripped 4 bases from V and 0 bases from J, with 15 bases between. CDR1 is SQVTM and CDR2 is ANQGSEA in the germline V gene. This CDR3 has 15 amino acids.

The rearrangement links TRBV29-1 to TRBJ1-1; D uncertain. Sequenced sample: tumor-adjacent normal liver tissue. This TCR was recovered from a woman aged 55-69 years with primary liver carcinoma and hepatitis B virus infection. CDR3 amino acids: CSVGRFWTLNTEAFF. The CDR3 nucleotides are TGCAGCGTTGGCAGATTCTGGACTTTGAACACTGAAGCTTTCTTT.